This TCR beta chain appears in the sequencing data of a study of T cell responses to AZD1222 COVID-19 vaccine. Study-level points and caveats: A reported finding is that nearly half of spike-specific TCRs target unmutated variant regions. Repertoires were obtained solely post-peak T cell response. The breadth and depth of Spike-specific TCRs increased once two AZD1222 doses had been given. Baseline testing showed seropositivity in only a handful of AZD1222 recipients.

Germline V gene lookup returns CDR1 SNHLY and CDR2 FYNNEI. V lost 6 bases to trimming and J lost 3 bases, with 6 bases between them. The CDR3 is 11 amino acids. Repertoires were generated with immunoSEQ multiplex PCR, while TCRdb's copy carries only in-frame clones and drops some. The sample lists some 54,000 clones; 70% to 90% were seen once. Concerning this clone: Its specificity is not known.

Sequencing used peripheral blood, obtained on day 0 of AZD1222 vaccination. J is TRBJ2-7 and V is TRBV2; D is uncertain. The clonotype comes from an adult in good health. CDR3 DNA sequence: TGTGCCAGCAGCGCAGACTACGAGCAGTACTTC. It is translated as CASSADYEQYF.